The present T cell receptor beta chain was sequenced within a study of T cells expressing NK-cell markers. TCRdb re-called the 5' RACE reads; every CDR3 protein appears as one record, without DNA. The sample holds roughly 380,000 distinct CDR3 sequences. Per germline, CDR1 SEHNR and CDR2 FQNEAQ (reference sequence). The CDR3 length is 13 residues. The sequencing sample was made of blood T cells: a sorted CD56 or NKG2C T cell subset, CD4+ or CD8+ T cells, or bulk PBMC T cells (not recorded which). V and J are TRBV7-9 and TRBJ2-3; without DNA, the TCRdb call of TRBD1 cannot be checked. The origin of this receptor is a man aged 18-69 years in good health. The chain's CDR3 is CASSFPGKGTQYF.